These 28 T cell receptor beta chains were all obtained from the same sample, sequenced in a study of human T cells and chemical hapten exposure. Time point described: pre-sensitization, week 0. Regarding treatment: therapeutic diphenylcyclopropenone sensitization with weekly scalp DPC. TCRdb reanalysed the RACE reads using MiXCR and keeps one entry per CDR3 protein. The sample has around 330,000 distinct CDR3 sequences; around 5.5% are singletons. Material: whole blood, obtained in connection with sensitization to the hapten diphenylcyclopropenone (DPC). The receptors originated from a woman aged 18-29 years with alopecia areata. Some clones in this sample may be carry-over from other donors' samples.

This clonotype was picked up a small number of times. This sequence joins TRBV5-8 and TRBJ2-5; TRBD1 is a possible D gene (6 bases). The length of the CDR3 is 15 residues. V shed 4 bases and J shed 2 bases, with 15 bases lying between them. Germline lookup yields CDR1 SGHTS and CDR2 YDEGEE. CDR3 sequence reads: CASSQLNRVQETQYF. The DNA of the CDR3 is TGTGCCAGCAGCCAGCTTAACAGGGTACAAGAGACCCAGTACTTC.

This clonotype has just a few counts. This CDR3 is CASTRTSVDTGELFF. The CDR3 DNA sequence: TGTGCCAGCACCAGAACATCAGTGGACACCGGGGAGCTGTTTTTT. The V call is TRBV7-9, the J call TRBJ2-2; D remains unclear. The CDR3 has 15 amino acids. Germline V gene lookup returns CDR1 SEHNR and CDR2 FQNEAQ (reference sequence). V lost 7 bases to trimming and J lost 3 bases, with 15 bases between them.

There are many counts of this clonotype. CDR3 sequence reads: CSVSGRKGTYEQYF. The CDR3 DNA reads as TGCAGCGTTTCTGGTCGGAAGGGAACTTACGAGCAGTACTTC. The chain uses TRBV29-1 and TRBJ2-7; D is uncertain. Per germline, CDR1 SQVTM and CDR2 ANQGSEA. Trimming took off 5 bases at V and 4 bases at J, with 18 bases between the two ends. CDR3 length equals 14 residues.

This clonotype showed up many times. This chain links TRBV6-6 with TRBJ2-6; no firm D call. This CDR3 comprises 13 residues. V was trimmed by 6 bases and J by 1 base, leaving 4 bases between them. The germline gives CDR1 MNHNY, CDR2 SVGAGI (reference sequence). CDR3 nucleotides: TGTGCCAGCAGCCAGTCTGGGGCCAACGTCCTGACTTTC. This gives the protein CASSQSGANVLTF.

This clonotype was picked up a small number of times. This rearrangement joins TRBV4-2 to TRBJ1-3; no clear D. Trimming removed 0 bases from V and 0 bases from J, with 12 bases in between. CDR3 length: 17 residues. Per the germline V gene, CDR1 is LGHNA and CDR2 is YNFKEQ. This CDR3 reads CASSQEPPGSSGNTIYF. The CDR3 region has the DNA TGTGCCAGCAGCCAAGAACCCCCGGGGAGCTCTGGAAACACCATATATTTT.

This clonotype was picked up a small number of times. The J gene is TRBJ1-5, the V gene TRBV7-2; TRBD1 might be the D (6 bases). V was shortened by 1 base and J by 5 bases, with 9 bases between the two germline ends. The CDR3 is 14 residues long. Germline-derived CDR1 and CDR2 are SGHTA and FQGNSA. CDR3 region: CASSLGTVHQPQHF. DNA for the CDR3: TGTGCCAGCAGCTTAGGGACAGTTCATCAGCCCCAGCATTTT.

This clonotype was counted only a few times. The chain is built from TRBV6-2 or TRBV6-3 and TRBJ1-1, with no clear D. Germline V lookup: CDR1 MNHEY, CDR2 SVGEGT. The CDR3 contains 11 residues. V was clipped by 10 bases and J by 10 bases, with 16 bases between them. CDR3 protein: CATLNGGPAFF. CDR3 DNA: TGTGCCACCCTGAATGGTGGACCAGCTTTCTTT.

The V and J genes are TRBV9 and TRBJ1-3, with a possible D match to TRBD1 (5 bases). Looked up from germline, CDR1 is SGDLS and CDR2 is YYNGEE. Trimming shortened V by 3 bases and J by 2 bases, and 12 bases separated the two germline ends. The CDR3 totals 15 residues. In nucleotides, the CDR3 is TGTGCCAGCAGCGCTACAGGAAAAGCTGGAAACACCATATATTTT. This codes for CASSATGKAGNTIYF.

Many counts were recorded for this clonotype. J is TRBJ1-5 and V is TRBV6-5; D perhaps matches TRBD1 (5 bases). The V gene's germline CDR1 is MNHEY and CDR2 SVGAGI. The CDR3 is 13 residues long. Trimming shortened V by 6 bases and J by 5 bases, and 11 bases separated the two germline ends. CDR3 in DNA: TGTGCCAGCAGGCTTTGGGGCGATCAGCCCCAGCATTTT. It yields the protein CASRLWGDQPQHF.

This clonotype was observed many times. The rearrangement joins TRBV10-3 to TRBJ2-7; D is unresolved. Trimming stripped 2 bases from V and 1 base from J, with 12 bases between. The CDR3 loop spans 15 amino acids. Germline V gives CDR1 ENHRY, CDR2 SYGVKD. CDR3 loop: CAISEPGDWSYEQYF. In nucleotides, the CDR3 is TGTGCCATCAGTGAGCCGGGCGATTGGTCCTACGAGCAGTACTTC.

This clonotype appeared once. The chain recombines TRBV7-6 with TRBJ1-2, with TRBD1 matching 8 bases. Germline CDR1 reads SGHVS; CDR2 reads FNYEAQ. V lost 0 bases to trimming and J lost 2 bases; unmatched junction nucleotides: 2. CDR3 length: 15 amino acids. In DNA, the CDR3 is TGTGCCAGCAGCTTAGCTCAGGGGGCAAACTATGGCTACACCTTC. It translates to CASSLAQGANYGYTF. Combining the CDR3 with reference TRBV7-6 and TRBJ1-2 gives the whole variable domain GAGVSQSPRYKVTKRGQDVALRCDPISGHVSLYWYRQALGQGPEFLTYFNYEAQQDKSGLPNDRFSAERPEGSISTLTIQRTEQRDSAMYRCASSLAQGANYGYTFGSGTRLTVV.

This clonotype has a handful of counts. CDR3 coding DNA: TGCGCCAGCAGCTTGGCCGAGGGCTCCAACTCTGGAAACACCATATATTTT. This sequence encodes CASSLAEGSNSGNTIYF. The chain employs TRBV5-1 and TRBJ1-3; the D is unclear. This CDR3 spans 17 amino acids. The V gene's germline CDR1 is SGHRS and CDR2 YFSETQ. Trimming cost V 0 bases and J 0 bases, with 13 bases left between them.

This clonotype was seen many times. DNA of the CDR3: TGTGCCATCAGTGCCAGGGGATCCCACGAGCAGTACTTC. This encodes CAISARGSHEQYF. The gene calls are TRBV10-3 and TRBJ2-7; tentative D call: TRBD1 (6 bases). Trimming pared 4 bases from V and 5 bases from J, leaving 12 bases between. The CDR3 runs to 13 residues. Germline V gene data show CDR1 as ENHRY and CDR2 as SYGVKD.

This clonotype appeared many times. V gene TRBV28 combines with J gene TRBJ1-5, with D possibly being TRBD1 (5 bases). V lost 4 bases and J lost 1, with 11 bases in between. The CDR3 extends over 15 amino acids. CDR1 MDHEN and CDR2 SYDVKM come from the germline V gene. DNA of the CDR3: TGTGCCAGCAGTTCCAGGGCGGGGAGCAATCAGCCCCAGCATTTT. This sequence encodes CASSSRAGSNQPQHF.

This clonotype was picked up a small number of times. The rearrangement links TRBV20-1 to TRBJ1-1, with TRBD1 matching 10 bases. V lost 6 bases to trimming and J lost 6 bases; unmatched junction nucleotides: 4. CDR3 length: 12 residues. Germline V gives CDR1 DFQATT, CDR2 SNEGSKA (reference sequence). CDR3 nucleotide sequence: TGCAGTGCGCCCGGACAGGGGGCTGAAGCTTTCTTT. Its translation is CSAPGQGAEAFF.

The gene calls are TRBV4-1 and TRBJ2-1, with 8 positions matching TRBD2. Losses at the gene ends were 1 base for V and 4 bases for J; bases not matched to a gene: 6. This CDR3 has 16 residues. Germline V lookup: CDR1 MGHRA, CDR2 YSYEKL. The CDR3 coding sequence is TGCGCCAGCAGCCAAGTAGCGGGGACTAAATACAATGAGCAGTTCTTC. As protein: CASSQVAGTKYNEQFF.

This clonotype has more than one count but fewer than ten. The chain carries TRBV24-1 and TRBJ2-1; 7 bases are a match to TRBD2. Germline assignment: CDR1 KGHDR and CDR2 SFDVKD. The CDR3 runs to 14 residues. The junction had 5 bases not matched to a gene; V was cut back by 1 base and J by 9 bases. The CDR3 region has the DNA TGTGCCACCAGTGATTTAACGTCGGGGGGTGAGCAGTTCTTC. It codes for CATSDLTSGGEQFF.

This clonotype came up many times. The chain joins TRBV18 to TRBJ2-1; D is unresolved. Germline V gives CDR1 KGHSH, CDR2 LQKENI. V was pared by 3 bases and J by 9 bases, with 9 bases between. The CDR3 consists of 12 residues. In nucleotides, the CDR3 is TGTGCCAGCTCACCCTGGGGTAGTGAGCAGTTCTTC. It yields the protein CASSPWGSEQFF.

This clonotype was picked up a small number of times. V gene TRBV3-1 combines with J gene TRBJ2-2; D not resolved. The CDR3 covers 12 residues. Per the germline V gene, CDR1 is LGHDT and CDR2 is YNNKEL (reference sequence). With 3 bases removed from V and 6 bases from J, the gap between germline ends came to 5 bases. CDR3 sequence: CASSHLPGELFF. The CDR3 DNA is TGTGCCAGCAGCCATTTACCCGGGGAGCTGTTTTTT.

This clonotype was detected ten times or more. This rearrangement joins TRBV5-1 to TRBJ1-5; 7 nucleotides line up with TRBD1. The CDR3 is made up of 13 amino acids. The germline CDR1 and CDR2 sequences are SGHRS and YFSETQ. Losses at the gene ends were 4 bases for V and 6 bases for J; bases not matched to a gene: 4. CDR3 sequence (DNA): TGCGCCAGCAGCCCGGAGGGGGCTCAGCCCCAGCATTTT. This translates into CASSPEGAQPQHF.

This clonotype was seen ten or more times. The chain combines TRBV4-3 with TRBJ1-2; 11 bases fit TRBD1. The CDR3 has 16 residues. V gave up 4 bases and J gave up 4 bases; unmatched junction bases: 8. Germline CDR1 and CDR2: LGHNA and YSLEER. The CDR3 sequence: CASSPAGQGESYGYTF. CDR3 DNA sequence: TGCGCCAGCAGCCCCGCGGGACAGGGGGAGAGCTATGGCTACACCTTC.

J is TRBJ2-3 and V is TRBV7-3; D may be TRBD2 (6 bases). Trimming removed 5 bases from V and 6 bases from J, with 12 bases in between. From germline, CDR1 is SGHTA and CDR2 FQGTGA. The CDR3 consists of 13 residues. The CDR3 coding sequence is TGTGCCAGCAGCCCCAACGCGGGGGATACGCAGTATTTT. Translated: CASSPNAGDTQYF.

This clonotype was counted at least ten times. J is TRBJ1-1 and V is TRBV6-5; 9 positions match TRBD1. The CDR3 loop spans 14 amino acids. Germline loops: CDR1 MNHEY, CDR2 SVGAGI. Unmatched junction bases numbered 8, after V lost 6 bases and J lost 6 bases. The CDR3 region is CASSFTGGAPEAFF. In DNA, the CDR3 is TGTGCCAGCAGCTTTACAGGGGGCGCCCCTGAAGCTTTCTTT.

This clonotype showed up just a few times. The chain is built from TRBV7-6 and TRBJ2-1; 8 bases line up with TRBD1. This CDR3 is 16 amino acids long. Unmatched junction bases numbered 9, after V lost 5 bases and J lost 3 bases. Germline CDR1 and CDR2: SGHVS and FNYEAQ. For the CDR3, the DNA is TGTGCCAGCAGCCCACCGGGGGACAGGCGCTACAATGAGCAGTTCTTC. Translation: CASSPPGDRRYNEQFF.

This clonotype was picked up a small number of times. The J gene is TRBJ2-2, the V gene TRBV4-2; maybe TRBD2 (6 bases). Germline assignment: CDR1 LGHNA and CDR2 YNFKEQ. The CDR3 runs to 16 residues. Trimming pared 1 base from V and 6 bases from J, leaving 15 bases between. The CDR3 loop is CASSQVRGEGSGELFF. The CDR3 DNA is TGTGCCAGCAGCCAAGTACGCGGGGAAGGGTCCGGGGAGCTGTTTTTT.

This clonotype has a handful of counts. This chain links TRBV5-5 with TRBJ1-4; a possible D gene is TRBD1 (6 bases). Trimming left V 2 bases short and J 3 bases short, with 11 bases between. This CDR3 is 15 amino acids long. CDR1 is SGHKS, CDR2 YYEKEE, per germline (reference sequence). CDR3 in amino acids: CASSFTTGPNEKLFF. The CDR3 DNA reads TGTGCCAGCAGCTTCACGACAGGACCTAATGAAAAACTGTTTTTT.

This clonotype was observed many times. V is TRBV29-1 and J is TRBJ2-4; 11 bases match TRBD2. After removal of 4 bases from V and 3 bases from J, the junction contained 8 bases not matched to a gene. Per the germline V gene, CDR1 is SQVTM and CDR2 is ANQGSEA. This CDR3 is built from 16 residues. The CDR3 spells CSVVRNSGGDKNIQYF. The CDR3 DNA reads as TGCAGCGTTGTCAGGAATAGCGGGGGGGACAAAAACATTCAGTACTTC.

This clonotype was picked up many times. This chain connects TRBV2 to TRBJ2-5; D is uncertain. The CDR3 has 11 residues. V shed 6 bases and J shed 5 bases, with 7 bases lying between them. Germline CDR1 SNHLY, CDR2 FYNNEI. CDR3 sequence: CASRGRETQYF. CDR3 DNA sequence: TGTGCCAGCAGAGGCCGCGAGACCCAGTACTTC.